This TCR beta chain was retrieved from a study of blood T cell repertoires in COVID-19 (dated by TCRdb to the early 2020s). Notes on the research overall: Samples from collaborators originated in the United States, Italy and Spain and spanned both the acute and convalescent phases of COVID-19. Samples were obtained from the ongoing ImmuneRACE study (first 160 participants) and from 950 to 1,500 subjects provided by 6 global collaborators. Where HLA class I and class II types were available, the types were taken from metadata supplied by the sample provider, not from assay-based typing. Sample metadata almost always included a de-identified subject ID, COVID-19 status, age in years and sex. The repertoires were made available in a free public database intended to serve as a resource for research on the immune response to SARS-CoV-2. The dataset comprised deeply sampled blood TCRbeta repertoires from subjects exposed to, actively infected with, or recovered from COVID-19. The prospective study material was composed of cDNA or gDNA derived from T cells, B-cell-depleted T cells, or PBMCs. Broad study findings and their caveats: How much clinical and demographic metadata was included differed by source and by participant, and the metadata was provided uncurated.

Participants in the prospective study were aged about 18 to 100 years, lived in under 30 United States geographic areas, and enrolled through a virtual design. In the prospective study, participants were assigned to cohorts based on the clinical history participants reported in a screening survey and a study questionnaire. ImmuneRACE Cohort 3 recovered participants were defined by two consecutive negative NP/OP PCR tests, healthcare professional clearance, or symptom resolution. In the prospective study, whole blood, serum and a nasopharyngeal or oropharyngeal swab were collected from each participant by mobile phlebotomists. Prospective study participants could optionally give additional blood draws and questionnaires over an approximately 2-month period. Before DNA extraction, blood samples from the prospective study were shipped at room temperature or frozen. Trimming at the junction amounts to 7 bases on V and 6 bases on J, and the germline ends lie 13 bases apart. CDR1 is given as MDHEN and CDR2 as SYDVKM, both from the germline V gene. There are 13 amino acids in the CDR3, from cysteine to phenylalanine inclusive. The kept DNA is CDR3 alone, 39 bases in frame from the first base.

TCRbeta CDR3 regions were amplified from genomic DNA by means of the immunoSEQ Assay, a bias-controlled multiplex PCR. The published analysis was carried out like this. The number of nucleated cells in each sample was estimated by amplification of reference gene primers within the assay. Sequence reads were collapsed and filtered to measure the absolute abundance of every unique TCRbeta CDR3 rearrangement. For each sample, productive Simpson clonality was calculated by taking the square root of Simpson's diversity index across productive rearrangements. TCRdb carries this immuneACCESS record with in-frame sequences only. Its versions omit some clonotypes, under half of them owing to an unresolved V gene in the studies checked, with the rest unexplained. Clone size and V and J calls were adopted from that table, with D and trimming inferred from the DNA. Within this sample are some 170,000 clones, with roughly 80% of them counted one time only. The ten largest clonotypes hold around 15% of the sample.

This clone has a single count. Its antigen remains undetermined. Per-base quality was not reported, and no clone a single base away is much larger than it. Source material: PBMCs or T cells enriched from blood (not recorded which). The chain is made from TRBV28 and TRBJ2-4; the D segment cannot be called with confidence. The sequence was obtained from a woman in her forties or fifties who had recovered from COVID-19. The CDR3 reads as follows: CASIGLRRNIQYF. The nucleotides read TGTGCCAGCATCGGTTTGCGCCGAAACATTCAGTACTTC.